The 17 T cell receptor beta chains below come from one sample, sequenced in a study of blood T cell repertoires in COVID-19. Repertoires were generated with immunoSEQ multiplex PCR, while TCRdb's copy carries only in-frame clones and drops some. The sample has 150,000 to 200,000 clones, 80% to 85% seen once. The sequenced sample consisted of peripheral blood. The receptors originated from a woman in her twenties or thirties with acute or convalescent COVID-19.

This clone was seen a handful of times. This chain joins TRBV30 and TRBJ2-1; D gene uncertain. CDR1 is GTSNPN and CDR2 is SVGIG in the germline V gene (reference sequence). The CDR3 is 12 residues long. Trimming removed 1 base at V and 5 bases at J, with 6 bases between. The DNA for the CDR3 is TGTGCCTGGAGTGCTGGCCACAATGAGCAGTTCTTC. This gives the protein CAWSAGHNEQFF.

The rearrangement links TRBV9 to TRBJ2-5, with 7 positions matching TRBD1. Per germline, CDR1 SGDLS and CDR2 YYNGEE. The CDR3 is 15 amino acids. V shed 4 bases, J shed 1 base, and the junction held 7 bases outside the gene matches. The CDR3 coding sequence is TGTGCCAGCAGCCTACGACGGGACAGCCAAGAGACCCAGTACTTC. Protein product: CASSLRRDSQETQYF.

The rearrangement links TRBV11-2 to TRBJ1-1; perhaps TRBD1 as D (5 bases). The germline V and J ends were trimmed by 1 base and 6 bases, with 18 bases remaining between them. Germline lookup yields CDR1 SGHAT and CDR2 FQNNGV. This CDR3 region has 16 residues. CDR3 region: CASSLGATGTGAEAFF. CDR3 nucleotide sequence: TGTGCCAGCAGCTTAGGGGCGACGGGGACGGGGGCTGAAGCTTTCTTT.

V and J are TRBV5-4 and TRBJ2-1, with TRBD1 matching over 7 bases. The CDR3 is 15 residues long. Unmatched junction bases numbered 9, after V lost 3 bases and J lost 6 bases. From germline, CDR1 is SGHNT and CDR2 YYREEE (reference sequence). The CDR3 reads CASSYGQVLGNEQFF. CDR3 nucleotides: TGTGCCAGCAGCTATGGACAGGTGCTAGGCAATGAGCAGTTCTTC.

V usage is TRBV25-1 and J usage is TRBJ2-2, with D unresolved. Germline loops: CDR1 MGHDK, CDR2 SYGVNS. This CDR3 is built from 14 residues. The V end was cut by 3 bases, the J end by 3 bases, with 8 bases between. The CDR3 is CASSDELDTGELFF. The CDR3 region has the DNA TGTGCCAGCAGTGACGAACTCGACACCGGGGAGCTGTTTTTT.

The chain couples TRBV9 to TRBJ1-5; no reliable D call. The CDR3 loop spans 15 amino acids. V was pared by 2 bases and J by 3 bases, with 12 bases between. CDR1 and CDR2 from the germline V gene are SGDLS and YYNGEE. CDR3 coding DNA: TGTGCCAGCAGCGTTTCTGGGCGTTACAATCAGCCCCAGCATTTT. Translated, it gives CASSVSGRYNQPQHF.

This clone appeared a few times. CDR3 sequence (DNA): TGTGCCAGCACCCGACAGGGAGCTAACTATGGCTACACCTTC. Its translation is CASTRQGANYGYTF. The genes are TRBV27 and TRBJ1-2; 7 positions match TRBD1. The CDR3 runs to 14 residues. Germline lookup yields CDR1 MNHEY and CDR2 SMNVEV (reference sequence). The ends lost 7 bases at V and 0 bases at J; junction bases unmatched: 5.

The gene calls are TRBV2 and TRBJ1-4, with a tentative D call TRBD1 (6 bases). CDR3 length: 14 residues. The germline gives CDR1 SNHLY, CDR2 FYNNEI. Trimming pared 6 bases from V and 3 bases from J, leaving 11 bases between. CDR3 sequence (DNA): TGTGCCAGCAGCGACGGACAGTCTAATGAAAAACTGTTTTTT. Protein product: CASSDGQSNEKLFF.

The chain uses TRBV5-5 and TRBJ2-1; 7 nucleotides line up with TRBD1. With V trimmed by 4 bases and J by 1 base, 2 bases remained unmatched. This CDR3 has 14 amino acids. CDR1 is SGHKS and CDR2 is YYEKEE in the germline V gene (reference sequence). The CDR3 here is CASSRTGSYNEQFF. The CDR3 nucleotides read TGTGCCAGCAGCCGGACAGGATCCTACAATGAGCAGTTCTTC.

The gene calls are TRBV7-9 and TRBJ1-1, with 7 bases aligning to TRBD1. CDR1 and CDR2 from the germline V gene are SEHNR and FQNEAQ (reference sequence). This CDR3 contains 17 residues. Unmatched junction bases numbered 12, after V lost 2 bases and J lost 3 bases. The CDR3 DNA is TGTGCCAGCAGCTTAATGGGGGTCACAGGGGTATACACTGAAGCTTTCTTT. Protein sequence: CASSLMGVTGVYTEAFF.

The CDR3 DNA is TGCGCCAGCAGCTTGGACGGTCCGACTTTGAACACTGAAGCTTTCTTT. Translation gives CASSLDGPTLNTEAFF. The V call is TRBV5-1, the J call TRBJ1-1; D gene ambiguous. Trimming pared 0 bases from V and 0 bases from J, leaving 12 bases between. The CDR3 totals 16 residues. The germline CDR1 and CDR2 sequences are SGHRS and YFSETQ.

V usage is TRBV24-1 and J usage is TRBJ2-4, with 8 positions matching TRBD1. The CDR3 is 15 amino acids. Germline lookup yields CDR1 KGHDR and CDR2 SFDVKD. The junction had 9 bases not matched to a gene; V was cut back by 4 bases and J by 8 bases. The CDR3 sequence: CATSDPGRGLDIQYF. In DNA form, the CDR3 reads TGTGCCACCAGTGACCCCGGCAGGGGGCTGGACATTCAGTACTTC.

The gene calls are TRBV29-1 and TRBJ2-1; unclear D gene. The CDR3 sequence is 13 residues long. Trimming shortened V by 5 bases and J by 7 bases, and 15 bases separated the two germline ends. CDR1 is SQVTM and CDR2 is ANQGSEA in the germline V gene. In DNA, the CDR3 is TGCAGCGTTATCATACAAGCGTGGAATGAGCAGTTCTTC. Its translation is CSVIIQAWNEQFF.

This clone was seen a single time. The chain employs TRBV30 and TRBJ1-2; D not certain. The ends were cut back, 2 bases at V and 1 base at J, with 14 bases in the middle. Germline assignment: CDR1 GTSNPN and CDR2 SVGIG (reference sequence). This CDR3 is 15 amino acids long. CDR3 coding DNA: TGTGCCTGGAGTTCGTACGGGAGATTTAACTATGGCTACACCTTC. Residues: CAWSSYGRFNYGYTF.

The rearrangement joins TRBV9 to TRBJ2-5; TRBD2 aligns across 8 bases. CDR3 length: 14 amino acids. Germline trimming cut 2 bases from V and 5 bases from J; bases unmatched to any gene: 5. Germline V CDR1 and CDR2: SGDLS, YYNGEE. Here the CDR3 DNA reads TGTGCCAGCAGCGTGGGACTAGGGATGGAGACCCAGTACTTC. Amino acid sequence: CASSVGLGMETQYF. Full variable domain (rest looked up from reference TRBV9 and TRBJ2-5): DSGVTQTPKHLITATGQRVTLRCSPRSGDLSVYWYQQSLDQGLQFLIQYYNGEERAKGNILERFSAQQFPDLHSELNLSSLELGDSALYFCASSVGLGMETQYFGPGTRLLVL.

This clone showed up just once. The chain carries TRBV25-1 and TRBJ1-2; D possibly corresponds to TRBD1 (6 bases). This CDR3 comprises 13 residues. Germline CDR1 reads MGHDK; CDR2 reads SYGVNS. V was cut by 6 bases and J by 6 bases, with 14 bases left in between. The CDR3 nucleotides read TGTGCCAGCAGGGGGGGGCCAGGAGATGGCTACACCTTC. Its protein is CASRGGPGDGYTF.

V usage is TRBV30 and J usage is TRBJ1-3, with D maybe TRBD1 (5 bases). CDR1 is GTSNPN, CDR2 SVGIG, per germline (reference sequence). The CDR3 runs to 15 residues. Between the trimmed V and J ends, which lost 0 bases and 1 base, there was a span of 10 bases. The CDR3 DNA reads TGTGCCTGGAGTGTAGCCGGGGGATCTGGAAACACCATATATTTT. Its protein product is CAWSVAGGSGNTIYF.